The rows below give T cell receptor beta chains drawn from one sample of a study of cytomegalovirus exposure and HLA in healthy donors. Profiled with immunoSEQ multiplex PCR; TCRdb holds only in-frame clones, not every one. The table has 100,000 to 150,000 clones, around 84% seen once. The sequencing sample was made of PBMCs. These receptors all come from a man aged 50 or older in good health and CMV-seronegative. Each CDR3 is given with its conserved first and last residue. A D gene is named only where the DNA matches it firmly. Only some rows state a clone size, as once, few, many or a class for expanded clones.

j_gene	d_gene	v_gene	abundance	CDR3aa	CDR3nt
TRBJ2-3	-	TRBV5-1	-	CASSPARPGVESDTQYF	TGCGCCAGCAGCCCTGCGCGGCCAGGGGTAGAGTCAGATACGCAGTATTTT
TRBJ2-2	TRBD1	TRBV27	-	CASSPRDSPAGELFF	TGTGCCAGCAGCCCCCGGGACAGCCCCGCCGGGGAGCTGTTTTTT
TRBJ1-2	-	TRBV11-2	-	CASSFTRGGRFGYTF	TGTGCCAGCAGTTTTACGAGGGGGGGTAGGTTTGGCTACACCTTC
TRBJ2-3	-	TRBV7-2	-	CASSSRQTDTQYF	TGTGCCAGCAGCTCCCGACAGACAGATACGCAGTATTTT
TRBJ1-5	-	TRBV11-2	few	CASSLDYNQPQHF	TGTGCCAGCAGCTTAGACTACAATCAGCCCCAGCATTTT
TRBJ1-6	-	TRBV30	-	CAWSVSSYNSPLHF	TGTGCCTGGAGTGTATCGTCCTATAATTCACCCCTCCACTTT
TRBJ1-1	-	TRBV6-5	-	CASSYRDPNTEAFF	TGTGCCAGCAGTTACAGAGATCCGAACACTGAAGCTTTCTTT
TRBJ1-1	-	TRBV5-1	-	CASSLDLGGLSEAFF	TGCGCCAGCAGCTTGGATCTAGGAGGGCTCTCTGAAGCTTTCTTT
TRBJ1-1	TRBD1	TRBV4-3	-	CASSQQAGGTEAFF	TGCGCCAGCAGCCAACAGGCAGGGGGCACTGAAGCTTTCTTT
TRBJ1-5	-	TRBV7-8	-	CASSLEQGIGQPQHF	TGTGCCAGCAGCTTGGAACAGGGAATAGGCCAGCCCCAGCATTTT
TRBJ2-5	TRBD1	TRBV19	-	CASSIVRTGSTTQYF	TGTGCCAGTAGTATAGTGCGGACAGGCTCCACCACCCAGTACTTC